Listed below are T cell receptor beta chains from one sample, sequenced in a study of blood T cell repertoires in COVID-19. Libraries were prepared by immunoSEQ multiplex PCR; TCRdb keeps only in-frame clonotypes and omits some of them. The sample lists around 87,000 clones, about 80% occurring once. Sequencing input: peripheral blood. These receptors originate from a human donor in a cohort sampled during active COVID-19. Both conserved end residues are part of each CDR3. D genes are given only for firm matches. Size is omitted from some rows. Given values are once, few, many or a class for expanded clones.

>NA|once|TRBV19|TRBJ1-5
CASSQGNQPQHF
TGTGCCAGTTCACAGGGAAATCAGCCCCAGCATTTT
>TRBD1|once|TRBV13|TRBJ2-7
CASSLGRDRSSYEQYF
TGTGCCAGCAGCTTAGGCAGGGACAGAAGCTCCTACGAGCAGTACTTC
>NA|NA|TRBV7-7|TRBJ2-5
CASSPHGWGEETQYF
TGTGCCAGCAGCCCGCATGGGTGGGGCGAAGAGACCCAGTACTTC
>NA|once|TRBV28|TRBJ1-5
CASSLMDSLGNQPQHF
TGTGCCAGCAGTTTAATGGACTCCCTAGGCAATCAGCCCCAGCATTTT
>TRBD1|NA|TRBV5-4|TRBJ2-2
CASSQGQGARTGELFF
TGTGCCAGCAGCCAGGGACAGGGGGCGAGAACCGGGGAGCTGTTTTTT
>NA|NA|TRBV28|TRBJ1-2
CATRDTPNYGYTF
TGTGCCACCCGGGACACACCTAACTATGGCTACACCTTC
>NA|NA|TRBV6-5|TRBJ1-4
CASSPSGGNEKLFF
TGTGCCAGCAGTCCATCGGGGGGGAATGAAAAACTGTTTTTT
>NA|NA|TRBV4-1|TRBJ2-2
CASSHRRGFGGELFF
TGCGCCAGCAGCCACCGCAGGGGATTCGGCGGGGAGCTGTTTTTT
>NA|NA|TRBV6-5|TRBJ1-6
CASSFERNSPLHF
TGTGCCAGCAGTTTCGAGAGGAATTCACCCCTCCACTTT
>TRBD1|NA|TRBV10-3|TRBJ2-7
CAISGDRRPEQYF
TGTGCCATCAGTGGGGACAGGCGGCCCGAGCAGTACTTC